Shown below are 9 T cell receptor beta chains from a single sample sequenced in a study of shared clonotypes between healthy human individuals. The assay was immunoSEQ multiplex PCR, and TCRdb's table has in-frame clones only and misses some. Of about 610,000 clones in the sample, approximately 96% were seen once. In the naive CD8 group, cells lacked CD45RO and were positively selected for CCR7, so terminally differentiated effector memory CD45RA+ cells were left out. The sequencing input was naive CD8+ T cells sorted from blood. Receptor source: a woman aged 25 to 45 in good health.

The V and J genes are TRBV11-1 and TRBJ2-5, with TRBD2 identical over 8 bases. The DNA end is more similar to TRBJ2-7, so the J call may be wrong. The CDR3 totals 15 residues. CDR1 and CDR2 from the germline V gene are SGHAT and FQDESV (reference sequence). This CDR3 is CASSLERELRDEQYF. The DNA of the CDR3 is TGTGCCAGCAGCTTAGAGCGGGAGCTTAGGGACGAGCAGTACTTC.

This rearrangement joins TRBV7-8 to TRBJ2-1, with D perhaps TRBD1 (5 bases). Germline V gives CDR1 SGHVS, CDR2 FQNEAQ. Trimming stripped 3 bases from V and 5 bases from J, with 8 bases between. The CDR3 contains 13 residues. CDR3 protein: CASSLQQDNEQFF. CDR3 nucleotide sequence: TGTGCCAGCAGCTTGCAACAGGACAATGAGCAGTTCTTC.

This chain links TRBV7-9 with TRBJ2-1; D unresolved. The CDR3 loop spans 15 amino acids. Germline-derived CDR1 and CDR2 are SEHNR and FQNEAQ (reference sequence). V lost 5 bases to trimming and J lost 2 bases, with 13 bases between them. CDR3 nucleotides: TGTGCCAGCAGCCCCGTTTTTGGGCCCTACAATGAGCAGTTCTTC. Translation: CASSPVFGPYNEQFF.

This sequence joins TRBV2 and TRBJ2-3; D ambiguous. The germline V gene encodes CDR1 SNHLY and CDR2 FYNNEI. The CDR3 consists of 15 residues. Between the trimmed V and J ends, which lost 7 bases and 1 base, there was a span of 15 bases. In DNA form, the CDR3 reads TGTGCCAGCATCACCTCTTGGAGCGGCACAGATACGCAGTATTTT. Protein: CASITSWSGTDTQYF.

The chain links TRBV30 to TRBJ2-3; D is uncertain. The CDR3 is made up of 14 amino acids. Per the germline V gene, CDR1 is GTSNPN and CDR2 is SVGIG (reference sequence). V lost 0 bases and J lost 0, with 7 bases in between. For the CDR3, the DNA is TGTGCCTGGAGTGTAGGCAGAAGCACAGATACGCAGTATTTT. Translated: CAWSVGRSTDTQYF.

The chain joins TRBV5-1 to TRBJ1-4; TRBD1 aligns across 7 bases. V was clipped by 6 bases and J by 8 bases; unmatched bases: 13. The CDR3 runs to 15 residues. CDR1 is SGHRS, CDR2 YFSETQ, per germline. In nucleotides, the CDR3 is TGCGCCAGCAAGGCTGGTTACAGGGGTCCCGAAAAACTGTTTTTT. Translated, it gives CASKAGYRGPEKLFF.

The chain uses TRBV7-9 and TRBJ2-2; D possibly corresponds to TRBD1 (6 bases). The CDR3 consists of 14 residues. Germline V gene lookup returns CDR1 SEHNR and CDR2 FQNEAQ (reference sequence). Trimming removed 3 bases from V and 13 bases from J, with 18 bases in between. The CDR3 loop is CASSFQTPGQMLFF. In nucleotides, the CDR3 is TGTGCCAGCAGCTTTCAAACCCCGGGACAAATGCTGTTTTTT.

This rearrangement joins TRBV30 to TRBJ1-5, with D perhaps matching TRBD1 (5 bases). V lost 0 bases and J lost 7, with 13 bases in between. CDR3 length: 14 amino acids. Germline CDR1 reads GTSNPN; CDR2 reads SVGIG (reference sequence). CDR3: CAWSVLRGEQPQHF. The CDR3 nucleotides read TGTGCCTGGAGTGTATTAAGGGGTGAGCAGCCCCAGCATTTT.

CDR3 loop: CASSGTSGTETQYF. CDR3 DNA sequence: TGTGCCAGCAGCGGGACTAGCGGGACGGAGACCCAGTACTTC. The V gene is TRBV9, the J gene TRBJ2-5; 12 bases line up with TRBD2. V trimming: 3 bases; J trimming: 5 bases; junction bases outside the gene matches: 2. Germline-derived CDR1 and CDR2 are SGDLS and YYNGEE. The CDR3 covers 14 residues. The variable domain in full, with the rest retrieved from reference TRBV9 and TRBJ2-5, is DSGVTQTPKHLITATGQRVTLRCSPRSGDLSVYWYQQSLDQGLQFLIQYYNGEERAKGNILERFSAQQFPDLHSELNLSSLELGDSALYFCASSGTSGTETQYFGPGTRLLVL.